Below, 9 T cell receptor beta chains from the same sample are listed, as sequenced in a study of neurological immune-mediated disorders. TCRdb itself ran the 5' RACE reads through MiXCR, one entry per CDR3 protein. Of about 10,000 distinct CDR3 sequences in the sample, 22% were seen once. Material for sequencing was CD8+ T cells from blood. The source of these receptors is a woman between 40 and 50 years old with multiple sclerosis.

The sample holds many counts of this clonotype. The chain couples TRBV7-2 to TRBJ2-3, with 7 bases fitting TRBD2. With V trimmed by 3 bases and J by 2 bases, 5 bases remained unmatched. The CDR3 is 15 amino acids. Looked up from germline, CDR1 is SGHTA and CDR2 is FQGNSA. The CDR3 DNA reads as TGTGCCAGCAGCTTCATGGGAGGGACCACAGATACGCAGTATTTT. Translating it yields CASSFMGGTTDTQYF.

The chain carries TRBV29-1 and TRBJ2-1, with a weak D call TRBD2 (5 bases). CDR3 size: 12 residues. CDR1 and CDR2 from the germline V gene are SQVTM and ANQGSEA. Here the CDR3 DNA reads TGCAGAGAAGTGACCGCGAGGGATGAGCAGTTCTTC. Its protein product is CREVTARDEQFF.

This clonotype was detected ten times or more. The chain links TRBV24-1 to TRBJ2-1, with 9 nucleotides matching TRBD1. The germline V gene has CDR1 KGHDR and CDR2 SFDVKD. The CDR3 runs to 14 residues. The J segment lost 7 bases and the V segment lost 4 bases, leaving 4 bases of the junction unmatched. The CDR3 DNA reads as TGTGCCACCAGTGACGGACAGGGGAAAAATGAGCAGTTCTTC. Encoded protein: CATSDGQGKNEQFF.

This clonotype occurred many times. The chain uses TRBV29-1 and TRBJ2-3; D perhaps matches TRBD2 (5 bases). The ends were cut back, 1 base at V and 1 base at J, with 6 bases in the middle. Germline V lookup: CDR1 SQVTM, CDR2 ANQGSEA. The length of the CDR3 is 13 residues. CDR3 in amino acids: CSVEGGGTDTQYF. The CDR3 DNA reads TGCAGCGTTGAAGGGGGAGGCACAGATACGCAGTATTTT.

This clonotype appeared many times. The chain recombines TRBV7-6 with TRBJ1-4, with 9 bases that match TRBD1. After removal of 6 bases from V and 9 bases from J, the junction contained 8 bases not matched to a gene. The germline V gene encodes CDR1 SGHVS and CDR2 FNYEAQ. This CDR3 is built from 14 residues. CDR3 amino acids: CASSGQGSGQKLFF. The CDR3 DNA follows: TGTGCCAGCAGTGGACAGGGGTCAGGACAAAAACTGTTTTTT.

This clonotype counts as medium-sized (0.01 to 0.1%). The chain uses TRBV9 and TRBJ2-2; perhaps D is TRBD1 or TRBD2 (5 bases each). The V gene's germline CDR1 is SGDLS and CDR2 YYNGEE. This CDR3 has 11 residues. The CDR3 region has the DNA TGTGCTACGGGGCAGGCCGGGGAGCTGTTTTTT. Its translation is CATGQAGELFF.

By share, this clonotype counts as medium-sized. J is TRBJ2-7 and V is TRBV5-1, with D possibly matching TRBD1 (6 bases). The germline V and J ends were trimmed by 4 bases and 5 bases, with 10 bases remaining between them. The germline V gene encodes CDR1 SGHRS and CDR2 YFSETQ. The CDR3 runs to 12 residues. The CDR3 region has the DNA TGCGCCAGCAGCCCTAACAGGGACGAGCAGTACTTC. Translated, it gives CASSPNRDEQYF. Drawing the rest from reference TRBV5-1 and TRBJ2-7, the complete variable domain is KAGVTQTPRYLIKTRGQQVTLSCSPISGHRSVSWYQQTPGQGLQFLFEYFSETQRNKGNFPGRFSGRQFSNSRSEMNVSTLELGDSALYLCASSPNRDEQYFGPGTRLTVT.

At least ten counts were recorded for this clonotype. The CDR3: CSARPGGGRETQYF. CDR3 bases: TGCAGTGCTAGACCAGGTGGGGGGAGAGAAACGCAGTATTTT. The V and J genes are TRBV20-1 and TRBJ2-3; D possibly corresponds to TRBD2 (6 bases). The CDR3 is made up of 14 amino acids. Trimming cost V 2 bases and J 9 bases, with 18 bases left between them. Germline V lookup: CDR1 DFQATT, CDR2 SNEGSKA (reference sequence).

This clonotype occurred many times. V and J are TRBV10-2 and TRBJ2-7, with D hard to call. Germline V gene sequence: CDR1 WSHSY, CDR2 SAAADI. V lost 6 bases and J 7 bases, leaving 13 bases between the germline ends. CDR3 length: 12 amino acids. This CDR3 reads CASRASRVEQYF. DNA for the CDR3: TGCGCCAGCAGGGCCTCTCGGGTTGAGCAGTACTTC.